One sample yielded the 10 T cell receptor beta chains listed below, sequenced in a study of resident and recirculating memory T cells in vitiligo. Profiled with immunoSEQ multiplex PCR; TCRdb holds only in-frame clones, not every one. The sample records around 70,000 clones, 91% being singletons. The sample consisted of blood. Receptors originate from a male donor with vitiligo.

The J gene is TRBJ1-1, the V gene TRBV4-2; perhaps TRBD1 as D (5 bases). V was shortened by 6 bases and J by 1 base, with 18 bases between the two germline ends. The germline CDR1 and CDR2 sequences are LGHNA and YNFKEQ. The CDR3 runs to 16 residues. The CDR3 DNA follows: TGTGCCAGCAGGCTCGGGTCGGGGGGAGCGAACACTGAAGCTTTCTTT. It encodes CASRLGSGGANTEAFF.

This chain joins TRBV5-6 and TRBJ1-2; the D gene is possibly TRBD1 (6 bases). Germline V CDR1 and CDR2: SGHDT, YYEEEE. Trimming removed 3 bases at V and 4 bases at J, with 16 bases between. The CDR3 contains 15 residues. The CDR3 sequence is CASSSPGASSYGYTF. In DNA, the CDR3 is TGTGCCAGCAGCTCCCCAGGGGCTTCAAGCTATGGCTACACCTTC.

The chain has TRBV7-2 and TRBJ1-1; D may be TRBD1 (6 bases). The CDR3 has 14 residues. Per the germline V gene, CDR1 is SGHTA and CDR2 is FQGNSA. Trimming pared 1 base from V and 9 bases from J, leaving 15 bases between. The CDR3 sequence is CASSLVTGHVKAFF. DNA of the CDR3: TGTGCCAGCAGCTTAGTGACAGGACACGTGAAAGCTTTCTTT.

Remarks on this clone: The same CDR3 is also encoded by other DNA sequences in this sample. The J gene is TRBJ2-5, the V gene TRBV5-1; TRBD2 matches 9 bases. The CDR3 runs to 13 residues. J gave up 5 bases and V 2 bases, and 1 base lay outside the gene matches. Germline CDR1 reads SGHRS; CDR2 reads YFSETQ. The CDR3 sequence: CASSFTSGETQYF. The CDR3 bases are TGCGCCAGCAGCTTCACTAGCGGGGAGACCCAGTACTTC.

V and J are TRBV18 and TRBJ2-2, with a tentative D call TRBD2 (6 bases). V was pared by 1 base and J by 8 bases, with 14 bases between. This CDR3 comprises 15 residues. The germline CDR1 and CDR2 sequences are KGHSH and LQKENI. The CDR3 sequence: CASSPLQGGSGELFF. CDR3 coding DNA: TGTGCCAGCTCACCACTCCAGGGAGGTTCTGGGGAGCTGTTTTTT.

CDR3 region: CASSQDQWTGNYEQYF. In DNA form, the CDR3 reads TGTGCCAGCAGCCAAGATCAATGGACAGGGAACTACGAGCAGTACTTC. The chain has TRBV4-2 and TRBJ2-7; 8 bases line up with TRBD1. The CDR3 spans 16 residues. Losses at the gene ends were 0 bases for V and 3 bases for J; bases not matched to a gene: 7. Per the germline V gene, CDR1 is LGHNA and CDR2 is YNFKEQ.

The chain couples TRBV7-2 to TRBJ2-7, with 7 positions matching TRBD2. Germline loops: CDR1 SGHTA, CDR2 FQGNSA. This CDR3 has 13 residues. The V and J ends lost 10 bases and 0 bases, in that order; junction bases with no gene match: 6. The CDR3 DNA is TGTGCCACCTCACGGGGGGTCTCCTACGAGCAGTACTTC. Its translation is CATSRGVSYEQYF.

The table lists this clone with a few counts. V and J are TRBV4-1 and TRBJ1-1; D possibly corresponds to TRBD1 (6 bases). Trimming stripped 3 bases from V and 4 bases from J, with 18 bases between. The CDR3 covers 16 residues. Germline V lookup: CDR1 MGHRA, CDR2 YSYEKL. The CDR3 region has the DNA TGCGCCAGCAGCCACACCCTTGCGGGGGGCTTCACTGAAGCTTTCTTT. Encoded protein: CASSHTLAGGFTEAFF.

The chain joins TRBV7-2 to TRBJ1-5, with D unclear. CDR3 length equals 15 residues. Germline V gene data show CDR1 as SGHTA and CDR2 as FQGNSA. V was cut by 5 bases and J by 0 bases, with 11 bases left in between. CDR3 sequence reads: CASSAPGNSNQPQHF. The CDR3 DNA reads TGTGCCAGCAGCGCACCGGGGAATAGCAATCAGCCCCAGCATTTT.

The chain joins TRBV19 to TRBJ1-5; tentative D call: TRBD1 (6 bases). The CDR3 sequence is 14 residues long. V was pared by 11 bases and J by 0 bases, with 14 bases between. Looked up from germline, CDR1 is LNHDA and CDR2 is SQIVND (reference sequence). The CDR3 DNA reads TGTGCCGTTGGGGGGGGCTATAGCAATCAGCCCCAGCATTTT. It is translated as CAVGGGYSNQPQHF. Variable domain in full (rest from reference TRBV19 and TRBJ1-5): DGGITQSPKYLFRKEGQNVTLSCEQNLNHDAMYWYRQDPGQGLRLIYYSQIVNDFQKGDIAEGYSVSREKKESFPLTVTSAQKNPTAFYLCAVGGGYSNQPQHFGDGTRLSIL.